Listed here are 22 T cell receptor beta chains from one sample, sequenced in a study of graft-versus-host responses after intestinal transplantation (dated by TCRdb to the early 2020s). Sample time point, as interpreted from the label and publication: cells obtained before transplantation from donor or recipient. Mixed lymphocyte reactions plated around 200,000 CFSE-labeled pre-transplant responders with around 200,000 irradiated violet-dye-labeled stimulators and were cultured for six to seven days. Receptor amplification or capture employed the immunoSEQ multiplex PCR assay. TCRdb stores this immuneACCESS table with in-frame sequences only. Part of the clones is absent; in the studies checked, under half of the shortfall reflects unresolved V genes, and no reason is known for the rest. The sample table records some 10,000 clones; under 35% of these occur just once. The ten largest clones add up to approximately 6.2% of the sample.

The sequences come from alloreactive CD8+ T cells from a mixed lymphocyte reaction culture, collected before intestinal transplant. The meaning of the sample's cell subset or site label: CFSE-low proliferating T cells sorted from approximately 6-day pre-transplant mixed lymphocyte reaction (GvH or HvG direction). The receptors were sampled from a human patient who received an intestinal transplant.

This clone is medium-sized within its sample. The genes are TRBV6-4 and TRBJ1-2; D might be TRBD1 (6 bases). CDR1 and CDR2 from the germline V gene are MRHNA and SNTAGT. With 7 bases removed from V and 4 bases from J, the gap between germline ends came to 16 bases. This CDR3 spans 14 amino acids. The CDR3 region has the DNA TGTGCCAGCACTCACAGGGTTGCTCTCTATGGCTACACCTTC. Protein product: CASTHRVALYGYTF.

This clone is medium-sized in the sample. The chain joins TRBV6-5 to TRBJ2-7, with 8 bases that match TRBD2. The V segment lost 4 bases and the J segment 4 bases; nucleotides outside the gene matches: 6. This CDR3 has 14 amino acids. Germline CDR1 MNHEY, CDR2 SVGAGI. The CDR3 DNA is TGTGCCAGCAGTTGGGGACTAGGCCAATACGAGCAGTACTTC. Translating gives CASSWGLGQYEQYF.

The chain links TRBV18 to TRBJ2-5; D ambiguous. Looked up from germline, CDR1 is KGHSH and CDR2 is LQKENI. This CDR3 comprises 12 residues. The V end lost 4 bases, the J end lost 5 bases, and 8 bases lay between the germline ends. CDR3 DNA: TGTGCCAGCTCACTTCTCAGGGAGACCCAGTACTTC. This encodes CASSLLRETQYF.

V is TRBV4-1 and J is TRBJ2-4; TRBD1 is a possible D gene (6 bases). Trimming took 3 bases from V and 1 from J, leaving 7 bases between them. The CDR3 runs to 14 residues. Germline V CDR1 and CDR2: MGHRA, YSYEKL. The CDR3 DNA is TGCGCCAGCAGCCATGGGGGCGCCAAAAACATTCAGTACTTC. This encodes CASSHGGAKNIQYF.

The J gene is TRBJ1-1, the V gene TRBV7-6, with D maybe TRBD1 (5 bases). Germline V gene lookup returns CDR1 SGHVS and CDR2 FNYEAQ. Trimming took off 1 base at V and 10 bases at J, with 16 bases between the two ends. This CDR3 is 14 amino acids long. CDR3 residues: CASSLVGGDGGAFF. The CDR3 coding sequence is TGTGCCAGCAGCTTAGTCGGAGGGGATGGGGGAGCTTTCTTT.

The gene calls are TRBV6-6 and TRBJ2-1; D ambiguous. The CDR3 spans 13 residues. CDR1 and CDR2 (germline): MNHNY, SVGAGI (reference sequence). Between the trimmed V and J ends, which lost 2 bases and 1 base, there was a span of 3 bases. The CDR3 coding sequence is TGTGCCAGCAGTTACCAGTCCTACAATGAGCAGTTCTTC. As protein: CASSYQSYNEQFF.

CDR3 coding DNA: TGTGCCAGCAGCTTGTTTGTTTACCAGATTAATGAAAAACTGTTTTTT. Its translation: CASSLFVYQINEKLFF. V usage is TRBV7-9 and J usage is TRBJ1-4; D is unclear. Trimming left V 3 bases short and J 4 bases short, with 15 bases between. This CDR3 is built from 16 residues. CDR1 is SEHNR, CDR2 FQNEAQ, per germline (reference sequence).

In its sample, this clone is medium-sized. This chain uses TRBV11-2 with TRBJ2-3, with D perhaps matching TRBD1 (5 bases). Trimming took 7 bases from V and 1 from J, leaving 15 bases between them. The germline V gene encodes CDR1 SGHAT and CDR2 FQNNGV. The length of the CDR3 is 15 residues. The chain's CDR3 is CASTGKQARTDTQYF. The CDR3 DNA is TGTGCCAGCACCGGTAAACAGGCCCGCACAGATACGCAGTATTTT.

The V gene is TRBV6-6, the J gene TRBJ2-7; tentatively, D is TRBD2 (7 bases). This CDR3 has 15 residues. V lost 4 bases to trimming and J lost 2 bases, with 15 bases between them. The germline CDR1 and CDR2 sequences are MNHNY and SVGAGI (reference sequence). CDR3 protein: CASSWGGEGTYEQYF. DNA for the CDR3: TGTGCCAGCAGTTGGGGGGGCGAGGGCACCTACGAGCAGTACTTC.

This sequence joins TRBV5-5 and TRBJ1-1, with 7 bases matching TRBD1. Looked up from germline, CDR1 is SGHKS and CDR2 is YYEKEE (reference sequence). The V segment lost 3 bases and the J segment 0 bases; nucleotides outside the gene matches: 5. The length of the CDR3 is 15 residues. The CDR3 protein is CASSWSTGMNTEAFF. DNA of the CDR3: TGTGCCAGCAGCTGGTCGACAGGGATGAACACTGAAGCTTTCTTT.

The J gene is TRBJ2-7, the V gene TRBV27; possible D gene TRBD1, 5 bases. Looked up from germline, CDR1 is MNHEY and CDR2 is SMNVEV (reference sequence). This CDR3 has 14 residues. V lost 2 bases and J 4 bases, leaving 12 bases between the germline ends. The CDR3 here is CASSLQGAGYEQYF. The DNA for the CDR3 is TGTGCCAGCAGTTTACAAGGGGCCGGGTACGAGCAGTACTTC.

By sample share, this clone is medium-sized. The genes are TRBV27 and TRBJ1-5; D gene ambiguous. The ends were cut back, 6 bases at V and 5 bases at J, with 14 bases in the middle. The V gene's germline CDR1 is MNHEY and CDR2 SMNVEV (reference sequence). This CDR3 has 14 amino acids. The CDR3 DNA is TGTGCCAGCAGGACTCTGAAGTCCTATCAGCCCCAGCATTTT. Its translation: CASRTLKSYQPQHF.

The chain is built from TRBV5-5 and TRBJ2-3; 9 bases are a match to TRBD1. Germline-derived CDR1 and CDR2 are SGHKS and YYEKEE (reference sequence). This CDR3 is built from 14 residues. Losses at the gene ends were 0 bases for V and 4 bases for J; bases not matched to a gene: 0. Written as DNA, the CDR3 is TGTGCCAGCAGCTTGGGGACAGGGGCAGATACGCAGTATTTT. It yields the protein CASSLGTGADTQYF.

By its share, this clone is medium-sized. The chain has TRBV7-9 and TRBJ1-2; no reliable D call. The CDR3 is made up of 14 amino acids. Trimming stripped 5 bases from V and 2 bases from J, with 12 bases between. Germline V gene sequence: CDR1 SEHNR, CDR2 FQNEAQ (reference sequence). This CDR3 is CASSPAFPNYGYTF. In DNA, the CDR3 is TGTGCCAGCAGCCCCGCGTTCCCCAACTATGGCTACACCTTC.

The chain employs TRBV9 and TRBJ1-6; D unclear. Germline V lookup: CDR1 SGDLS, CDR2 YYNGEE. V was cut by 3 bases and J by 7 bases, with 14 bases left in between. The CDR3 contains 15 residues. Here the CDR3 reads CASSAEGLYNSPLHF. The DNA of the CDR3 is TGTGCCAGCAGCGCAGAGGGATTATACAATTCACCCCTCCACTTT.

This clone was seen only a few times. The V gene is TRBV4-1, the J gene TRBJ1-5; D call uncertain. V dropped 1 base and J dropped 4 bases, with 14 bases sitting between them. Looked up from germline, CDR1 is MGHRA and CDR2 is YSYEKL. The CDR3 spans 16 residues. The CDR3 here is CASSQVGFSGNQPQHF. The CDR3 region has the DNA TGCGCCAGCAGCCAAGTGGGCTTCTCCGGAAATCAGCCCCAGCATTTT.

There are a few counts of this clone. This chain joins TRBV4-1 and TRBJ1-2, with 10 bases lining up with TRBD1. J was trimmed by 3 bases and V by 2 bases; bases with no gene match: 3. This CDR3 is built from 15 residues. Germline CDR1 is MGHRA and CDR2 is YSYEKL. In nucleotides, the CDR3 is TGCGCCAGCAGCCAACGGGGACAGGGGTACTATGGCTACACCTTC. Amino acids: CASSQRGQGYYGYTF.

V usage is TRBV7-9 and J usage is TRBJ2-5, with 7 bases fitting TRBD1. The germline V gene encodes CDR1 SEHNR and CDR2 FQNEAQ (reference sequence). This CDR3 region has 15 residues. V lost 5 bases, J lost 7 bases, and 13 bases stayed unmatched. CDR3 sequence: CASSHPWTAGGTQYF. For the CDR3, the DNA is TGTGCCAGCAGCCACCCTTGGACGGCAGGGGGGACCCAGTACTTC.

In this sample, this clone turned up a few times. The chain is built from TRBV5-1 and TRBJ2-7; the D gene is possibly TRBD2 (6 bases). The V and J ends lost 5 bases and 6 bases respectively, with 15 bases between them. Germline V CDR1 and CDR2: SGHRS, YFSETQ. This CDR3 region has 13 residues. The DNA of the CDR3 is TGCGCCAGCAGTCCGGGGGTCGGATTCGAGCAGTACTTC. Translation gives CASSPGVGFEQYF.

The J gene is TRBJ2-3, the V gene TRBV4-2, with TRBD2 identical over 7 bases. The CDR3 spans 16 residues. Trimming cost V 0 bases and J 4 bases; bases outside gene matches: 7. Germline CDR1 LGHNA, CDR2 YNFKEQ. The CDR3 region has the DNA TGTGCCAGCAGCCAAGATTACCCAAGCGGGGCAGATACGCAGTATTTT. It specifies CASSQDYPSGADTQYF.

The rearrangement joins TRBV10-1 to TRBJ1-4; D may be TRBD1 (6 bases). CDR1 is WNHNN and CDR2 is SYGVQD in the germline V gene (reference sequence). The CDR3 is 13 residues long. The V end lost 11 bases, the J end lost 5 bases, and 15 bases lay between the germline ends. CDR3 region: CAGTGTPNEKLFF. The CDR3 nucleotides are TGCGCCGGTACCGGGACACCGAATGAAAAACTGTTTTTT.

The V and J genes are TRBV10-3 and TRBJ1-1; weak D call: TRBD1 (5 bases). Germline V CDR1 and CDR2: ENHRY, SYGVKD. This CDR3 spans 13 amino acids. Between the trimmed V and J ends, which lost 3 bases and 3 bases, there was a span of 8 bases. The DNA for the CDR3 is TGTGCCATCAGTGAAGGAGGGGACACTGAAGCTTTCTTT. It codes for CAISEGGDTEAFF.